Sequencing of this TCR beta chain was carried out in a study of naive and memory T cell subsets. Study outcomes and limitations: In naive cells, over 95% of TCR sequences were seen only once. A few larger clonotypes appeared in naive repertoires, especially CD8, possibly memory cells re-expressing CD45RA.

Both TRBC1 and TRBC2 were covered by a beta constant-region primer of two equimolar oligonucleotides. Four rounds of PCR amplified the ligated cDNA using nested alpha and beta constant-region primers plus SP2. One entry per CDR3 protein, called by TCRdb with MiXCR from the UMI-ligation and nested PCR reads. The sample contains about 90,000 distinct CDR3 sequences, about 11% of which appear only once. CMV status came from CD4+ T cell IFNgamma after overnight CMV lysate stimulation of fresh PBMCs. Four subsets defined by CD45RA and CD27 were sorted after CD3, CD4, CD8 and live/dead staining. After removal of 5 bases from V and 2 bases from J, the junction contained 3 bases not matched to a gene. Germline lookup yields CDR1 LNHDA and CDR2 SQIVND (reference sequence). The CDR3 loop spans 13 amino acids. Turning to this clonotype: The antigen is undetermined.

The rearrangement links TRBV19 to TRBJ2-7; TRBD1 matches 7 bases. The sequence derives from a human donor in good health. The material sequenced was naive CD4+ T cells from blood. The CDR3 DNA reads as TGTGCCAGTAGTCGGGGACAGACCTACGAGCAGTACTTC. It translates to CASSRGQTYEQYF.